This T cell receptor beta chain was identified in a study of T-cell reconstitution after alpha-beta-depleted transplantation in children (dated by TCRdb to about 2016). With regard to the full study: Using TCR repertoire profiling, the study followed T-cell immune reconstitution in a quantitative way in children after TCRalphabeta/CD19-depleted allogeneic hematopoietic cell transplantation.

The library was built by means of PCR. This sample was sequenced with an Illumina HiSeq 2500. Molecular barcoding was employed in the preparation of TCR libraries, with unique molecular identifiers being used to normalize TCRbeta repertoire quantification. TCRdb's own reprocessing of the public reads used fastp at Q25 and MiXCR and kept productive beta chains. Identical CDR3 protein sequences are pooled into one entry, listed with their most common genes and DNA. The sample includes about 540,000 distinct CDR3 sequences, with around 20% observed a single time. 2.5% to 4% of the sample comes from the top ten. Based on the germline V gene (reference sequence), the CDR1 and CDR2 sequences are DFQATT and SNEGSKA. V is pruned by 4 bases and J by 1 base, leaving 7 bases of the junction without a gene match. The CDR3 runs 15 residues from the cysteine to the phenylalanine. The entry retains the CDR3 DNA only, 45 bases that are in frame from base 1.

Turning to this clonotype: Its antigen is not yet known. No much larger clone exists at a distance of one base, and base qualities are not known.

The chain was built from TRBV20-1 and TRBJ2-1; 7 central nucleotides agree with TRBD1. The sequences come from PBMCs from the stem cell graft donor, collected from the stem cell graft. This TCR was recovered from a human donor who donated a stem cell graft to a child with acute lymphoblastic leukemia. In nucleotides, the sequence is TGCAGTGCTATGACAGGGATTGCGTCCTACAATGAGCAGTTCTTC. It codes for CSAMTGIASYNEQFF.